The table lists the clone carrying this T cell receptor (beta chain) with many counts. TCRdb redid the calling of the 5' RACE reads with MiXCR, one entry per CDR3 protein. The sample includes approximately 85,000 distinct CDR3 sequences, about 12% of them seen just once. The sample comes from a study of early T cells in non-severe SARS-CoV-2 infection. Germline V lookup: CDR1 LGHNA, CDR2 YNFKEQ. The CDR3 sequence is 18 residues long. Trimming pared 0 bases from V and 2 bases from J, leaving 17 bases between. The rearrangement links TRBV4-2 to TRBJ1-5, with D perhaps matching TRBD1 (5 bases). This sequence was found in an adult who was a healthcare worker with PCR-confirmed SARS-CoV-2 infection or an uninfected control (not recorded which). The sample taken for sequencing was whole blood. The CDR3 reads CASSQDNGGSGGNQPQHF. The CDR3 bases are TGTGCCAGCAGCCAAGATAATGGGGGATCTGGAGGCAATCAGCCCCAGCATTTT.